Reported below is one T cell receptor beta chain. This specimen belongs to a study of blood T cell repertoires in COVID-19. Across the whole study: COVID-19 samples, acute and convalescent, were from the United States, Italy and Spain. Sample material is recorded as cDNA or gDNA derived from T cells, B-cell-depleted T cells, or PBMCs.

The data were produced by immunoSEQ multiplex PCR, yet TCRdb's version contains in-frame clones alone and is incomplete. This table holds some 200,000 clones, approximately 85% found once. Deletions cut 1 base from V and 7 bases from J, with 17 bases between. Germline CDR1 reads SEHNR; CDR2 reads FQNEAQ (reference sequence). The CDR3 runs to 16 residues. The sequencing input was peripheral blood. This chain joins TRBV7-9 and TRBJ2-1; perhaps TRBD2 as D (5 bases). This sequence was found in a woman aged 55 to 70 with acute or convalescent COVID-19. CDR3 nucleotide sequence: TGTGCCAGCAGCTTAGGTCGGGGAGCACTTTGGAATGAGCAGTTCTTC. Its translation is CASSLGRGALWNEQFF.